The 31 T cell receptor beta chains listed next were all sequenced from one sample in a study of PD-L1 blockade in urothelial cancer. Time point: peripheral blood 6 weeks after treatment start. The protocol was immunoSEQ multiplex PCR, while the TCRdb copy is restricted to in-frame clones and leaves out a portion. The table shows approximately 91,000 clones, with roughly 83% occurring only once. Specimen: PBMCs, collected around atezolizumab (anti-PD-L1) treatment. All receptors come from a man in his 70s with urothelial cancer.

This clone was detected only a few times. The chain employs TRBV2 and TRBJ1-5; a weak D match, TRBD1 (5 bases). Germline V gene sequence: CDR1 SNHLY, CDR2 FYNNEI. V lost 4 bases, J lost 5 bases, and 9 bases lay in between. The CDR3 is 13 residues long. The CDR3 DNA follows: TGTGCCAGCAGTGTCGGGGGAGATCAGCCCCAGCATTTT. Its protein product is CASSVGGDQPQHF.

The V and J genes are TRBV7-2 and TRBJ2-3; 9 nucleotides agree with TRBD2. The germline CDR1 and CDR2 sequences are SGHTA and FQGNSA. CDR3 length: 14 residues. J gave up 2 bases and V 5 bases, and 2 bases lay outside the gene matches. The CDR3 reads CASSQRGATDTQYF. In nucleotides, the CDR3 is TGTGCCAGCAGCCAGCGGGGGGCCACAGATACGCAGTATTTT.

CDR3 bases: TGTGCCAGCAGCTTGCGCCCGGTCTCCTACGAGCAGTACTTC. As protein: CASSLRPVSYEQYF. The chain couples TRBV5-8 to TRBJ2-7, with D unresolved. CDR3 length: 14 residues. Germline CDR1 SGHTS, CDR2 YDEGEE. Trimming pared 1 base from V and 0 bases from J, leaving 8 bases between.

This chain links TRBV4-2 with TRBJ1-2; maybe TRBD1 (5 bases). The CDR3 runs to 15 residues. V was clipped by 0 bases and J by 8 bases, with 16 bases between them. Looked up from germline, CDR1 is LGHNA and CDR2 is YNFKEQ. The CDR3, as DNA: TGTGCCAGCAGCCAAGATCTCACAGGCCTTGGGGGCTACACCTTC. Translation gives CASSQDLTGLGGYTF.

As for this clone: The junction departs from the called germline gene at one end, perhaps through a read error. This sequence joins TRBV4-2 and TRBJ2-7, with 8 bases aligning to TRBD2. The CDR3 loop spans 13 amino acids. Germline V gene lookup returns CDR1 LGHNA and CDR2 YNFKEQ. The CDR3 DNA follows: TGTGCCAGCAGCCAAGTTATTGAGCGGGAGCTTTTATTC. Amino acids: CASSQVIERELLF.

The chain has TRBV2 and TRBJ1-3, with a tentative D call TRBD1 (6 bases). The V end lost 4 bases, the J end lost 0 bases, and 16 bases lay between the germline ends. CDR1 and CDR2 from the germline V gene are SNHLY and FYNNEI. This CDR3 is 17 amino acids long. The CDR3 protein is CASSGGRGSPSGNTIYF. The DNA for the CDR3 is TGTGCCAGCAGTGGGGGGCGCGGCAGTCCCTCTGGAAACACCATATATTTT.

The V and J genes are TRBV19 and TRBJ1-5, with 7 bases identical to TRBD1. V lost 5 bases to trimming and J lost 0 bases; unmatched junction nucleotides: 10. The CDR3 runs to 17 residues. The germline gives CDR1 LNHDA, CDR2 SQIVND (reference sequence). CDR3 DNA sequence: TGTGCCAGTAGTCATACAGGGGCCCTATATAGCAATCAGCCCCAGCATTTT. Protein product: CASSHTGALYSNQPQHF.

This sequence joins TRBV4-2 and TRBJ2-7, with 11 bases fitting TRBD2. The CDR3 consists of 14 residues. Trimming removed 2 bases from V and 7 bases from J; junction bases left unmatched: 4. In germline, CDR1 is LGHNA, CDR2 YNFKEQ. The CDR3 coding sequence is TGTGCCAGCAGCCAAACTAGCGGGAGTAAAGAGCAGTACTTC. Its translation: CASSQTSGSKEQYF.

Written as DNA, the CDR3 is TGCGCCAGCAGCTTGGAGATAACAGGGGGAGAGCAGTTCTTC. Translating gives CASSLEITGGEQFF. The rearrangement joins TRBV5-1 to TRBJ2-1; 8 bases align to TRBD1. CDR1 SGHRS and CDR2 YFSETQ come from the germline V gene. The trim removed 0 bases at V and 10 bases at J, leaving 6 bases unmatched. The CDR3 contains 14 residues. Full variable domain (remainder filled in from reference TRBV5-1 and TRBJ2-1): KAGVTQTPRYLIKTRGQQVTLSCSPISGHRSVSWYQQTPGQGLQFLFEYFSETQRNKGNFPGRFSGRQFSNSRSEMNVSTLELGDSALYLCASSLEITGGEQFFGPGTRLTVL.

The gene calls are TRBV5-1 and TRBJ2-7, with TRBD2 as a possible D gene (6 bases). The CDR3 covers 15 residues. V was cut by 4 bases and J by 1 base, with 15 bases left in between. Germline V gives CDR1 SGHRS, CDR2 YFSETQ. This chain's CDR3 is CASSQTSSRSYEQYF. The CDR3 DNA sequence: TGCGCCAGCAGCCAAACTAGCTCTCGGTCCTACGAGCAGTACTTC.

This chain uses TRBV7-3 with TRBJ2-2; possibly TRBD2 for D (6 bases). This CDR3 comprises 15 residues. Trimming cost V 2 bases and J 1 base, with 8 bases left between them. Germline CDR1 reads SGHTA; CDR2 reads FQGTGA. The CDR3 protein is CASSLLSGNTGELFF. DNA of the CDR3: TGTGCCAGCAGCTTACTTAGCGGGAACACCGGGGAGCTGTTTTTT.

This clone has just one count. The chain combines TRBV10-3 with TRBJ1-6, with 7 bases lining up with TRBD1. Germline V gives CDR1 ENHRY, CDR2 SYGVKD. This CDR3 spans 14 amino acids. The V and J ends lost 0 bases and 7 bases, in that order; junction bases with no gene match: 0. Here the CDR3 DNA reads TGTGCCATCAGTGAGTCAGGGGGCAATTCACCCCTCCACTTT. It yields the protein CAISESGGNSPLHF.

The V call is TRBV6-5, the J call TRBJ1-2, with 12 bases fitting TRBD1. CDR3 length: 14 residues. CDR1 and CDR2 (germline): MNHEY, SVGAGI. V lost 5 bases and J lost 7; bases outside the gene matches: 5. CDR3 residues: CASSIGTGGFGYTF. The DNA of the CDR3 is TGTGCCAGCAGTATTGGGACAGGGGGCTTTGGCTACACCTTC.

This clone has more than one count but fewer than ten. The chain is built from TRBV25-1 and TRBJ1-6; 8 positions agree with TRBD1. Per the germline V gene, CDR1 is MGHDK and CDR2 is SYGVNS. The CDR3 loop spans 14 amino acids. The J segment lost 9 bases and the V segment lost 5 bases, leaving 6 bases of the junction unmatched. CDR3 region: CASSRGTGGSPLHF. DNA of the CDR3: TGTGCCAGCAGTAGAGGGACAGGTGGTTCACCCCTCCACTTT.

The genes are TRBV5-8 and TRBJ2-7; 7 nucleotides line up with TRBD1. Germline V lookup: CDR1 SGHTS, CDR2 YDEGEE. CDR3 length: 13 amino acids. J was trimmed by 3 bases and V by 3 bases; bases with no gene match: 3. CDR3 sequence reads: CASSYRQGYEQYF. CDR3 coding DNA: TGTGCCAGCAGCTATAGACAGGGCTACGAGCAGTACTTC.

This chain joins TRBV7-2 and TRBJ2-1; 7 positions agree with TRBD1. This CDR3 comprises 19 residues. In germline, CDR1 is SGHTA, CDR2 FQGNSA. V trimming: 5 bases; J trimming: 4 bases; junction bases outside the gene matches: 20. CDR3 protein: CASSEVAYFGTANYNEQFF. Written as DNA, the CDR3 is TGTGCCAGCAGCGAGGTGGCCTACTTCGGGACAGCTAATTACAATGAGCAGTTCTTC.

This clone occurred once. In nucleotides, the CDR3 is TGTGCCAGCAGCCAGGACAGGGACAGCACTGAAGCTTTCTTT. This codes for CASSQDRDSTEAFF. J is TRBJ1-1 and V is TRBV6-6; 8 bases map to TRBD1. The CDR3 has 14 residues. V was pared by 6 bases and J by 4 bases, with 7 bases of the junction left unmatched. CDR1 and CDR2 from the germline V gene are MNHNY and SVGAGI (reference sequence).

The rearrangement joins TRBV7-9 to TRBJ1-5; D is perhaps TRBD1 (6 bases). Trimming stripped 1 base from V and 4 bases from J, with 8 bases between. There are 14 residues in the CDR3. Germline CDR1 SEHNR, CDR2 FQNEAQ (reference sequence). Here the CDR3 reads CASSLEGGNQPQHF. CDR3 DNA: TGTGCCAGCAGCTTAGAAGGGGGAAATCAGCCCCAGCATTTT.

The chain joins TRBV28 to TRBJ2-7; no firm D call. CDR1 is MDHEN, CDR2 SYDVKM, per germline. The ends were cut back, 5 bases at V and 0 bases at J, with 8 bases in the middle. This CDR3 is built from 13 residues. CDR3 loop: CASSPPSSYEQYF. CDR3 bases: TGTGCCAGCAGTCCCCCGAGCTCCTACGAGCAGTACTTC.

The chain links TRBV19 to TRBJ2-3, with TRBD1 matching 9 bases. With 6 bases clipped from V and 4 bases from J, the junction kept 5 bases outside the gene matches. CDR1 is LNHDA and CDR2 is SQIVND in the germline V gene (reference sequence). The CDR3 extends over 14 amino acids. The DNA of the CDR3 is TGTGCCAGTAGACAAACAGGGGGCGCAGATACGCAGTATTTT. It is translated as CASRQTGGADTQYF.

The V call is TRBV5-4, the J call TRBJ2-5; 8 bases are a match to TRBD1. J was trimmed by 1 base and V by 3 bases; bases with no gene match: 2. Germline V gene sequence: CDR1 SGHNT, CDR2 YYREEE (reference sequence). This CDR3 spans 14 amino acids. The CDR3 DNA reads TGTGCCAGCAGCTGGACAGGGAGCCAAGAGACCCAGTACTTC. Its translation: CASSWTGSQETQYF.

CDR3 DNA sequence: TGCGCCAGCAGCTTCGGCAGCGACACCGGGGAGCTGTTTTTT. Translation gives CASSFGSDTGELFF. The J gene is TRBJ2-2, the V gene TRBV5-1, with D uncertain. The CDR3 extends over 14 amino acids. Trimming shortened V by 2 bases and J by 3 bases, and 8 bases separated the two germline ends. Germline CDR1 SGHRS, CDR2 YFSETQ.

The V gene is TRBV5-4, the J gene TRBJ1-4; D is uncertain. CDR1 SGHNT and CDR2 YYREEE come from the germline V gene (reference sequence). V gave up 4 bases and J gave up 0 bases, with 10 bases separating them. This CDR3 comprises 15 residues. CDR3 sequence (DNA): TGTGCCAGCAGCCTCGGAGGGTCAACTAATGAAAAACTGTTTTTT. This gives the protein CASSLGGSTNEKLFF.

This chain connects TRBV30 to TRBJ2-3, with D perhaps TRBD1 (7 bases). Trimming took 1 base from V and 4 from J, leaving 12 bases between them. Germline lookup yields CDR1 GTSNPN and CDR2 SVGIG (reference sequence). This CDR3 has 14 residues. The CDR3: CAWSGQGGADTQYF. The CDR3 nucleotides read TGTGCCTGGAGTGGACAGGGAGGTGCAGATACGCAGTATTTT.

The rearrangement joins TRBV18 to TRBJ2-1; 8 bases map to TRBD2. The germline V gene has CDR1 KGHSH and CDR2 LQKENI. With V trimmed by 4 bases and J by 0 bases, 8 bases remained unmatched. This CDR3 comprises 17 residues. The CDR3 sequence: CASSLTAAGVSYNEQFF. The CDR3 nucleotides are TGTGCCAGCTCACTGACGGCAGCGGGAGTCTCCTACAATGAGCAGTTCTTC.

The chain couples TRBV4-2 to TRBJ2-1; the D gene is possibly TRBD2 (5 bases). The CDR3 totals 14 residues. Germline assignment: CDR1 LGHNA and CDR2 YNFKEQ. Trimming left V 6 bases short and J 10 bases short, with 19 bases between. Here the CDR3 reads CASRFTGSPTEQFF. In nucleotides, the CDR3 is TGTGCCAGCAGATTTACGGGATCCCCGACCGAGCAGTTCTTC.

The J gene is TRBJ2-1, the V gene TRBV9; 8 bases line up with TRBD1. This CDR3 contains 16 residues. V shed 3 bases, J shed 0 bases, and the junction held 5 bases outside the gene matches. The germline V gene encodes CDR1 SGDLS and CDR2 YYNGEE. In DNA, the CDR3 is TGTGCCAGCAGCGGGGGACAGGACGGCTCCTACAATGAGCAGTTCTTC. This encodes CASSGGQDGSYNEQFF.

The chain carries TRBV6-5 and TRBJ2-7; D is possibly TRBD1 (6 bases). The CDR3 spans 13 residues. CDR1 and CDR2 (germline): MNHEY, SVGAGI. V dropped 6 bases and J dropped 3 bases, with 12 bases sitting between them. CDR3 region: CASRPHRDYEQYF. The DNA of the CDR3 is TGTGCCAGCAGACCCCACAGGGACTACGAGCAGTACTTC.

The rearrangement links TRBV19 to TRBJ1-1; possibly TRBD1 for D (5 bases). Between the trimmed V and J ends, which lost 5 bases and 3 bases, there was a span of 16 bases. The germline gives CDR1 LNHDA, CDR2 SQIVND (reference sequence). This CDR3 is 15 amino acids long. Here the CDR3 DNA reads TGTGCCAGTAGTTCGAGCCCAGGGATTCACACTGAAGCTTTCTTT. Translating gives CASSSSPGIHTEAFF.

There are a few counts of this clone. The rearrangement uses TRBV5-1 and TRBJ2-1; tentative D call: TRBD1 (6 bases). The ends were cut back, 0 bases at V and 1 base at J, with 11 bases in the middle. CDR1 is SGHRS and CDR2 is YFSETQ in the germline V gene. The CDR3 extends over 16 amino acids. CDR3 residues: CASSLADRLSYNEQFF. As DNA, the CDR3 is TGCGCCAGCAGCTTGGCAGACAGGCTATCCTACAATGAGCAGTTCTTC.

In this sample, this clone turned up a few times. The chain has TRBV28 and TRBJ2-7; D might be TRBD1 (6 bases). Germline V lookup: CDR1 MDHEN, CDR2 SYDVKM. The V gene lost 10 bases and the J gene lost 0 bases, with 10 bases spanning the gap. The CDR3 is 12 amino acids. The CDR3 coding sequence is TGTGCCACCGGACAGAGCTCCTACGAGCAGTACTTC. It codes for CATGQSSYEQYF.